These 26 T cell receptor beta chains originate from one sample sequenced in a study of OX40 agonist ivuxolimab in advanced cancers. Library preparation was by the immunoSEQ multiplex PCR assay. TCRdb retrieved this table from immuneACCESS and kept in-frame rearrangements only. Not all clones are present; in checked studies, unresolved V genes account for under half, and no reason is known for the remainder. The sample yields 25,000 to 30,000 clones; roughly 85% were counted once. The top ten clones comprise around 10% of the sample. This specimen consisted of CD4+ or CD8+ T cells sorted from blood, obtained in a trial of the OX40 agonist ivuxolimab. The receptors come from an adult with an advanced solid tumor such as melanoma, head and neck, liver or kidney cancer.

CDR3 in amino acids: CASSGGPYYGYTF. CDR3 coding DNA: TGCGCCAGCAGCGGGGGACCTTACTATGGCTACACCTTC. The rearrangement links TRBV4-3 to TRBJ1-2, with D perhaps TRBD1 (5 bases). Germline loops: CDR1 LGHNA, CDR2 YSLEER. V was shortened by 5 bases and J by 3 bases, with 10 bases between the two germline ends. The CDR3 sequence is 13 residues long.

This chain links TRBV19 with TRBJ1-2; no clear D gene. Trimming cost V 6 bases and J 6 bases, with 20 bases left between them. CDR3 length: 15 amino acids. Germline CDR1 LNHDA, CDR2 SQIVND (reference sequence). The CDR3 DNA reads as TGTGCCAGTAGCTCGCTTCACGAGCCAGGCCATGGCTACACCTTC. Residues: CASSSLHEPGHGYTF.

This clone is medium-sized (0.01 to 0.1%) by share. The chain couples TRBV2 to TRBJ2-3; TRBD2 agrees at 12 bases. V gave up 3 bases and J gave up 3 bases; unmatched junction bases: 7. Germline V gene data show CDR1 as SNHLY and CDR2 as FYNNEI. This CDR3 contains 17 residues. CDR3 bases: TGTGCCAGCAGTGACGGATTGGGGACTAGCGGGACAGATACGCAGTATTTT. Its translation is CASSDGLGTSGTDTQYF.

The chain links TRBV4-2 to TRBJ1-6, with 8 positions matching TRBD1. Per the germline V gene, CDR1 is LGHNA and CDR2 is YNFKEQ. J was trimmed by 5 bases and V by 5 bases; bases with no gene match: 2. This CDR3 is built from 14 residues. CDR3 in DNA: TGTGCCAGCAGCGAGACAGGGGATAATTCACCCCTCCACTTT. It is translated as CASSETGDNSPLHF.

CDR3 nucleotides: TGTGCCAGCAGCTTATATCTAGCGGGGTTGATGGATACGCAGTATTTT. Amino acids: CASSLYLAGLMDTQYF. The V and J genes are TRBV7-2 and TRBJ2-3; 9 bases match TRBD2. Germline CDR1 reads SGHTA; CDR2 reads FQGNSA. This CDR3 has 16 residues. J gave up 6 bases and V 2 bases, and 9 bases lay outside the gene matches.

This chain connects TRBV5-1 to TRBJ1-2, with 8 bases matching TRBD1. This CDR3 has 14 residues. J lost 4 bases, V lost 3 bases, and 5 bases had no gene match. Per the germline V gene, CDR1 is SGHRS and CDR2 is YFSETQ. CDR3 sequence reads: CASSSGQGSYGYTF. The CDR3 DNA follows: TGCGCCAGCAGCTCCGGACAGGGCAGCTATGGCTACACCTTC.

This rearrangement joins TRBV5-4 to TRBJ1-1, with a possible D match to TRBD1 (5 bases). The germline gives CDR1 SGHNT, CDR2 YYREEE (reference sequence). V was cut by 3 bases and J by 6 bases, with 12 bases left in between. CDR3 length equals 13 residues. The CDR3 loop reads CASSSGGGSEAFF. CDR3 DNA sequence: TGTGCCAGCAGCTCCGGGGGAGGATCTGAAGCTTTCTTT.

This chain uses TRBV10-3 with TRBJ2-2; the D gene is possibly TRBD1 (5 bases). The V gene lost 4 bases and the J gene lost 6 bases, with 15 bases spanning the gap. There are 15 residues in the CDR3. Germline V lookup: CDR1 ENHRY, CDR2 SYGVKD. The CDR3 DNA follows: TGTGCCATCAGTGTCCCCGAGGCAGGGCCCGGGGAGCTGTTTTTT. Translation: CAISVPEAGPGELFF.

V gene TRBV9 combines with J gene TRBJ2-5; 8 bases line up with TRBD2. The CDR3 extends over 16 amino acids. V gave up 0 bases and J gave up 0 bases; unmatched junction bases: 4. Germline assignment: CDR1 SGDLS and CDR2 YYNGEE. CDR3 in DNA: TGTGCCAGCAGCGTAGCTGAGCGGGGGAACCAAGAGACCCAGTACTTC. Protein product: CASSVAERGNQETQYF. Full variable domain (rest looked up from reference TRBV9 and TRBJ2-5): DSGVTQTPKHLITATGQRVTLRCSPRSGDLSVYWYQQSLDQGLQFLIQYYNGEERAKGNILERFSAQQFPDLHSELNLSSLELGDSALYFCASSVAERGNQETQYFGPGTRLLVL.

This sequence joins TRBV19 and TRBJ2-3; tentatively, D is TRBD1 or TRBD2 (6 bases each). CDR3 size: 17 residues. Per germline, CDR1 LNHDA and CDR2 SQIVND (reference sequence). V dropped 5 bases and J dropped 0 bases, with 18 bases sitting between them. CDR3 nucleotide sequence: TGTGCCAGTAGTCCCCTCGGGGGCCAAACCAGCACAGATACGCAGTATTTT. It specifies CASSPLGGQTSTDTQYF.

The CDR3 region has the DNA TGTGCCACCAAGGGGTCCTACAGCACAGATACGCAGTATTTT. Protein product: CATKGSYSTDTQYF. V usage is TRBV6-5 and J usage is TRBJ2-3; tentatively, D is TRBD1 (5 bases). V lost 10 bases and J 0 bases, leaving 14 bases between the germline ends. This CDR3 region has 14 residues. Germline V gene sequence: CDR1 MNHEY, CDR2 SVGAGI.

V is TRBV9 and J is TRBJ2-3; no reliable D call. The CDR3 runs 12 residues. Between the trimmed V and J ends, which lost 3 bases and 6 bases, there was a span of 8 bases. Germline CDR1 reads SGDLS; CDR2 reads YYNGEE. DNA for the CDR3: TGTGCCAGCAGCGCAGTGGGGGATACGCAGTATTTT. It specifies CASSAVGDTQYF.

The genes are TRBV2 and TRBJ2-1; possibly TRBD1 for D (5 bases). The V and J ends lost 8 bases and 9 bases respectively, with 11 bases between them. The CDR3 extends over 11 amino acids. Germline values: CDR1 SNHLY, CDR2 FYNNEI. In DNA form, the CDR3 reads TGTGCCAGCGCCCTAGGGGTTGAGCAGTTCTTC. Amino acid sequence: CASALGVEQFF. Using reference TRBV2 and TRBJ2-1 for the parts outside the CDR3, the full variable domain is EPEVTQTPSHQVTQMGQEVILRCVPISNHLYFYWYRQILGQKVEFLVSFYNNEISEKSEIFDDQFSVERPDGSNFTLKIRSTKLEDSAMYFCASALGVEQFFGPGTRLTVL.

This chain links TRBV7-9 with TRBJ2-6; 7 bases match TRBD1. Looked up from germline, CDR1 is SEHNR and CDR2 is FQNEAQ (reference sequence). This CDR3 region has 18 residues. The V gene end was trimmed by 7 bases and the J gene end by 1 base; junction bases not matched to a gene: 13. In nucleotides, the CDR3 is TGTGCCAGCACCGCTCAGGGGGTCGCCCCATCTGGGGCCAACGTCCTGACTTTC. Its protein product is CASTAQGVAPSGANVLTF.

The V gene is TRBV9, the J gene TRBJ2-5; no firm D call. Deletions cut 0 bases from V and 1 base from J, with 7 bases between. Germline CDR1 reads SGDLS; CDR2 reads YYNGEE. The CDR3 is made up of 14 amino acids. The CDR3 sequence is CASSVDSFQETQYF. CDR3 nucleotides: TGTGCCAGCAGCGTAGACAGTTTCCAAGAGACCCAGTACTTC.

The rearrangement uses TRBV4-1 and TRBJ2-2; tentative D call: TRBD1 (5 bases). The ends were cut back, 1 base at V and 0 bases at J, with 21 bases in the middle. Germline CDR1 and CDR2: MGHRA and YSYEKL. The CDR3 loop spans 20 amino acids. CDR3 DNA: TGCGCCAGCAGCCAAGTTGGCCTCCAGGCAGGGCCCACGAACACCGGGGAGCTGTTTTTT. Protein sequence: CASSQVGLQAGPTNTGELFF.

The rearrangement uses TRBV5-6 and TRBJ1-2; possibly TRBD1 for D (5 bases). Germline loops: CDR1 SGHDT, CDR2 YYEEEE. This CDR3 has 15 residues. Trimming removed 0 bases from V and 4 bases from J, with 13 bases in between. The CDR3 nucleotides read TGTGCCAGCAGCTTGGTGGGGGTCCTTATCTATGGCTACACCTTC. This codes for CASSLVGVLIYGYTF.

The V call is TRBV4-1, the J call TRBJ2-7; D could derive from TRBD1 or TRBD2 (5 bases each). The CDR3 length is 14 residues. Germline lookup yields CDR1 MGHRA and CDR2 YSYEKL. V gave up 1 base and J gave up 0 bases, with 7 bases separating them. The CDR3 DNA is TGCGCCAGCAGCCAAGGGGGGAGCTCCTACGAGCAGTACTTC. Its translation: CASSQGGSSYEQYF.

Within the sample, this clone is medium-sized. The rearrangement joins TRBV6-1 to TRBJ1-5; TRBD1 matches at 8 bases. The germline V gene encodes CDR1 MNHNS and CDR2 SASEGT. The ends lost 11 bases at V and 10 bases at J; junction bases unmatched: 19. The CDR3 sequence is 15 residues long. CDR3 nucleotide sequence: TGTGCCTGTTCCTTTGGCAGGGGGCGTTTCTCCCCCCAGCATTTT. Encoded protein: CACSFGRGRFSPQHF.

This chain uses TRBV2 with TRBJ2-1, with TRBD2 identical over 7 bases. The ends lost 0 bases at V and 8 bases at J; junction bases unmatched: 4. The germline gives CDR1 SNHLY, CDR2 FYNNEI. The CDR3 runs 14 residues. The chain's CDR3 is CASSEATGGDEQFF. CDR3 nucleotide sequence: TGTGCCAGCAGTGAAGCGACGGGAGGTGATGAGCAGTTCTTC.

CDR3 sequence: CASSLGGPPRYEQYF. The CDR3, as DNA: TGTGCCAGCAGCTTAGGAGGCCCCCCGCGCTACGAGCAGTACTTC. The chain carries TRBV13 and TRBJ2-7, with D hard to call. Per germline, CDR1 PRHDT and CDR2 FYEKMQ (reference sequence). This CDR3 contains 15 residues. V gave up 0 bases and J gave up 3 bases, with 12 bases separating them.

As to this clone: Different DNA sequences within this sample yield the same CDR3. V and J are TRBV9 and TRBJ2-3, with TRBD2 matching 9 bases. CDR1 and CDR2 (germline): SGDLS, YYNGEE. The CDR3 spans 15 residues. The J segment lost 6 bases and the V segment lost 0 bases, leaving 5 bases of the junction unmatched. Here the CDR3 DNA reads TGTGCCAGCAGCGTAGTTGATAGCGGGGGCGATACGCAGTATTTT. Amino acid sequence: CASSVVDSGGDTQYF.

Remarks on this clone: An end of the junction does not agree with germline; a read error may underlie this. V is TRBV13 and J is TRBJ2-1; D gene unclear. The CDR3 runs 15 residues. The V gene's germline CDR1 is PRHDT and CDR2 FYEKMQ (reference sequence). CDR3 in amino acids: CASSVGGPPNNEQFF. The CDR3 DNA reads TGTGCCAGCAGCGTAGGTGGCCCACCAAACAATGAGCAGTTCTTC.

The rearrangement links TRBV7-9 to TRBJ1-2; TRBD1 is a possible D gene (5 bases). Per germline, CDR1 SEHNR and CDR2 FQNEAQ (reference sequence). The V gene lost 5 bases and the J gene lost 3 bases, with 16 bases spanning the gap. The CDR3 runs to 15 residues. CDR3 coding DNA: TGTGCCAGCAGCACGCCCGGAGGGACGGACTATGGCTACACCTTC. Its translation: CASSTPGGTDYGYTF.

This chain links TRBV7-8 with TRBJ1-5; D call uncertain. CDR3 length: 12 residues. Trimming left V 2 bases short and J 3 bases short, with 2 bases between. Germline V gives CDR1 SGHVS, CDR2 FQNEAQ. CDR3 loop: CASSLNNQPQHF. CDR3 DNA sequence: TGTGCCAGCAGCTTAAACAATCAGCCCCAGCATTTT.

This sequence joins TRBV5-1 and TRBJ2-3; 7 positions agree with TRBD1. The CDR3 is 16 residues long. Germline V gene sequence: CDR1 SGHRS, CDR2 YFSETQ. V trimming: 4 bases; J trimming: 3 bases; junction bases outside the gene matches: 11. The CDR3 DNA reads TGCGCCAGCAGCACAAGACCGGGACAGTGGACAGATACGCAGTATTTT. It is translated as CASSTRPGQWTDTQYF.